This TCR beta chain was retrieved from a study of identical twins. General study results and limits: One should note that invariant MAIT and iNKT cells could partly confound zero-insertion analyses.

To note about this clonotype: As yet, its antigen is unknown.

The V end was cut by 5 bases, the J end by 0 bases, with 14 bases between. Germline V lookup: CDR1 MNHNS, CDR2 SASEGT. This CDR3 has 16 amino acids. Each CDR3 protein gets one entry after TCRdb re-called the 5' RACE reads with MiXCR. Of some 1,600,000 distinct CDR3 sequences listed, less than 40% were seen once; the top ten hold over 0.25%. This clonotype was sampled from a newborn girl in good health. The material sequenced was cord blood. V is TRBV6-1 and J is TRBJ1-3; no clear D. As DNA, the CDR3 is TGTGCCAGCAGTCAAGTCCGGATCAGCTCTGGAAACACCATATATTTT. Its translation is CASSQVRISSGNTIYF.